These 29 T cell receptor beta chains were sequenced from one sample in a study of OX40 agonist ivuxolimab in advanced cancers. Method: immunoSEQ multiplex PCR; TCRdb's copy keeps in-frame clones and lacks some. The data show 50,000 to 60,000 clones, approximately 83% seen once. Sequencing was performed on CD4+ or CD8+ T cells sorted from blood, taken in a trial of the OX40 agonist ivuxolimab. The receptors come from an adult with an advanced solid tumor such as melanoma, head and neck, liver or kidney cancer.

The CDR3 nucleotides are TGTGCCAGTATGAGCAGGGACCGGGAAGCTTTCTTT. As protein: CASMSRDREAFF. The chain combines TRBV19 with TRBJ1-1, with D possibly matching TRBD1 (5 bases). The length of the CDR3 is 12 residues. From germline, CDR1 is LNHDA and CDR2 SQIVND (reference sequence). With 7 bases removed from V and 8 bases from J, the gap between germline ends came to 14 bases.

This clone was observed a few times. J is TRBJ1-2 and V is TRBV7-2; 8 bases match TRBD1. CDR1 and CDR2 from the germline V gene are SGHTA and FQGNSA. This CDR3 has 15 amino acids. The V gene end was trimmed by 5 bases and the J gene end by 1 base; junction bases not matched to a gene: 6. The CDR3 region is CASSVTGGNNYGYTF. The CDR3 coding sequence is TGTGCCAGCAGCGTAACAGGGGGGAATAACTATGGCTACACCTTC. Combining the CDR3 with reference TRBV7-2 and TRBJ1-2 gives the whole variable domain GAGVSQSPSNKVTEKGKDVELRCDPISGHTALYWYRQSLGQGLEFLIYFQGNSAPDKSGLPSDRFSAERTGGSVSTLTIQRTQQEDSAVYLCASSVTGGNNYGYTFGSGTRLTVV.

This chain uses TRBV5-5 with TRBJ2-1; tentative D call: TRBD1 (6 bases). Trimming pared 4 bases from V and 5 bases from J, leaving 16 bases between. The CDR3 totals 15 residues. Germline CDR1 is SGHKS and CDR2 is YYEKEE (reference sequence). Here the CDR3 DNA reads TGTGCCAGCAGCCTGGACAGCACTTGGGACAATGAGCAGTTCTTC. Amino acid sequence: CASSLDSTWDNEQFF.

The DNA of the CDR3 is TGTGCCAGCAGCGCTTTCGGGGGGACGGCGGGTAACGAGCAGTACTTC. Translating gives CASSAFGGTAGNEQYF. The V gene is TRBV9, the J gene TRBJ2-7; 7 bases are a match to TRBD2. CDR1 and CDR2 from the germline V gene are SGDLS and YYNGEE. Trimming took 3 bases from V and 5 from J; bases not matched to a gene: 14. The CDR3 covers 16 residues. The full variable domain, completed using reference TRBV9 and TRBJ2-7, is DSGVTQTPKHLITATGQRVTLRCSPRSGDLSVYWYQQSLDQGLQFLIQYYNGEERAKGNILERFSAQQFPDLHSELNLSSLELGDSALYFCASSAFGGTAGNEQYFGPGTRLTVT.

The chain combines TRBV5-5 with TRBJ2-4; D call uncertain. This CDR3 is 12 amino acids long. V was cut by 0 bases and J by 12 bases, with 10 bases left in between. Germline values: CDR1 SGHKS, CDR2 YYEKEE (reference sequence). Here the CDR3 reads CASSLDGVDQYF. Here the CDR3 DNA reads TGTGCCAGCAGCTTGGACGGCGTCGATCAGTACTTC.

This chain links TRBV7-2 with TRBJ2-4; D is uncertain. From germline, CDR1 is SGHTA and CDR2 FQGNSA. Trimming stripped 4 bases from V and 0 bases from J, with 10 bases between. The length of the CDR3 is 15 residues. Here the CDR3 reads CASSSKDGAKNIQYF. CDR3 in DNA: TGTGCCAGCAGCTCCAAGGACGGAGCCAAAAACATTCAGTACTTC.

The chain carries TRBV7-2 and TRBJ1-3, with D tentatively TRBD1 (5 bases). Per the germline V gene, CDR1 is SGHTA and CDR2 is FQGNSA. CDR3 length: 14 amino acids. The V and J ends lost 5 bases and 1 base respectively, with 9 bases between them. CDR3 nucleotides: TGTGCCAGCAGCCCAGGGAGTTCTGGAAACACCATATATTTT. Its protein product is CASSPGSSGNTIYF. The whole variable domain, filled in from reference TRBV7-2 and TRBJ1-3, reads GAGVSQSPSNKVTEKGKDVELRCDPISGHTALYWYRQSLGQGLEFLIYFQGNSAPDKSGLPSDRFSAERTGGSVSTLTIQRTQQEDSAVYLCASSPGSSGNTIYFGEGSWLTVV.

The chain joins TRBV19 to TRBJ2-2; D is possibly TRBD2 (6 bases). The CDR3 loop spans 13 amino acids. The germline CDR1 and CDR2 sequences are LNHDA and SQIVND (reference sequence). The germline V and J ends were trimmed by 10 bases and 0 bases, with 9 bases remaining between them. CDR3: CAMGDSNTGELFF. For the CDR3, the DNA is TGTGCCATGGGGGACTCGAACACCGGGGAGCTGTTTTTT.

The rearrangement links TRBV11-3 to TRBJ2-2; D is unclear. Trimming shortened V by 2 bases and J by 5 bases, and 9 bases separated the two germline ends. The germline V gene encodes CDR1 SGHNT and CDR2 YENEEA. The CDR3 loop spans 14 amino acids. CDR3 sequence (DNA): TGTGCCAGCAGCTTAATAGTCGAAACCGGGGAGCTGTTTTTT. Its translation: CASSLIVETGELFF.

This chain uses TRBV2 with TRBJ1-2; the D gene is possibly TRBD1 (5 bases). This CDR3 has 15 amino acids. Trimming left V 2 bases short and J 3 bases short, with 13 bases between. CDR1 and CDR2 (germline): SNHLY, FYNNEI. This CDR3 is CASSEFIGADYGYTF. CDR3 DNA sequence: TGTGCCAGCAGTGAATTTATTGGGGCAGACTATGGCTACACCTTC.

This clone occurred a few times. The gene calls are TRBV4-1 and TRBJ2-2, with 8 positions matching TRBD1. The CDR3 consists of 15 residues. Losses at the gene ends were 1 base for V and 6 bases for J; bases not matched to a gene: 4. In germline, CDR1 is MGHRA, CDR2 YSYEKL. The CDR3 sequence is CASSQGRGQAGELFF. CDR3 in DNA: TGCGCCAGCAGCCAAGGCAGGGGGCAGGCCGGGGAGCTGTTTTTT.

This rearrangement joins TRBV7-2 to TRBJ1-3; no clear D gene. V lost 1 base, J lost 0 bases, and 7 bases lay in between. The CDR3 spans 15 residues. Germline-derived CDR1 and CDR2 are SGHTA and FQGNSA. CDR3 residues: CASSLGVASGNTIYF. CDR3 nucleotide sequence: TGTGCCAGCAGCTTAGGGGTTGCCTCTGGAAACACCATATATTTT.

The V call is TRBV6-5, the J call TRBJ2-1, with TRBD1 identical over 9 bases. CDR3 length: 13 residues. Germline values: CDR1 MNHEY, CDR2 SVGAGI. V was pared by 4 bases and J by 9 bases, with 4 bases of the junction left unmatched. This CDR3 reads CASSSQTGGEQFF. The CDR3 nucleotides are TGTGCCAGCAGTTCCCAGACAGGGGGTGAGCAGTTCTTC.

The rearrangement uses TRBV6-6 and TRBJ2-7; D is unclear. Per the germline V gene, CDR1 is MNHNY and CDR2 is SVGAGI (reference sequence). This CDR3 region has 16 residues. V lost 3 bases and J 5 bases, leaving 20 bases between the germline ends. The CDR3 loop is CASSYSVRVVSDEQYF. DNA of the CDR3: TGTGCCAGCAGTTATAGTGTACGGGTGGTTAGTGACGAGCAGTACTTC.

This chain connects TRBV12-5 to TRBJ1-2, with D hard to call. The germline CDR1 and CDR2 sequences are LGHNT and FRNRAP. This CDR3 spans 15 amino acids. The V and J ends lost 5 bases and 1 base respectively, with 14 bases between them. The CDR3, as DNA: TGTGCTAGTGGTCGCCTCCCCGAGGGTAACTATGGCTACACCTTC. Translated, it gives CASGRLPEGNYGYTF.

The chain uses TRBV5-1 and TRBJ2-7; no clear D gene. The CDR3 runs to 14 residues. The germline CDR1 and CDR2 sequences are SGHRS and YFSETQ. The V end was cut by 5 bases, the J end by 1 base, with 13 bases between. CDR3 loop: CASRYGPSSYEQYF. The CDR3 DNA follows: TGCGCCAGCAGATATGGGCCGAGTTCCTACGAGCAGTACTTC.

The V call is TRBV27, the J call TRBJ2-1, with 8 positions matching TRBD2. Per germline, CDR1 MNHEY and CDR2 SMNVEV (reference sequence). J was trimmed by 4 bases and V by 3 bases; bases with no gene match: 5. The CDR3 covers 15 residues. CDR3 sequence: CASSFSGGRYNEQFF. The CDR3 nucleotides are TGTGCCAGCAGTTTCAGCGGGGGCCGATACAATGAGCAGTTCTTC.

This clone has more than one count but fewer than ten. The chain uses TRBV14 and TRBJ2-3; D is unresolved. Germline V lookup: CDR1 SGHDN, CDR2 FVKESK. This CDR3 has 17 residues. V lost 1 base and J lost 2, with 16 bases in between. DNA of the CDR3: TGTGCCAGCAGCCAAGGGAGAGGTAGTCGGATCACAGATACGCAGTATTTT. Encoded protein: CASSQGRGSRITDTQYF.

This clone was counted a single time. The V call is TRBV7-9, the J call TRBJ1-4; tentatively, D is TRBD1 (6 bases). CDR1 and CDR2 from the germline V gene are SEHNR and FQNEAQ (reference sequence). V lost 1 base and J lost 4, with 10 bases in between. The CDR3 has 15 amino acids. The CDR3 nucleotides are TGTGCCAGCAGCTTAGGAACAGGGCTTAATGAAAAACTGTTTTTT. The encoded protein is CASSLGTGLNEKLFF.

The J gene is TRBJ2-7, the V gene TRBV2; D is undetermined. CDR1 and CDR2 (germline): SNHLY, FYNNEI. V was pared by 7 bases and J by 0 bases, with 7 bases between. The length of the CDR3 is 12 residues. DNA of the CDR3: TGTGCCAGCATCGAGGCCTCCTACGAGCAGTACTTC. Translated: CASIEASYEQYF.

The rearrangement joins TRBV5-4 to TRBJ2-3; D is tentatively TRBD1 or TRBD2 (5 bases each). The CDR3 loop spans 15 amino acids. V lost 0 bases and J lost 5, with 13 bases in between. Germline V CDR1 and CDR2: SGHNT, YYREEE (reference sequence). Here the CDR3 reads CASSLDWAGRDTQYF. Here the CDR3 DNA reads TGTGCCAGCAGCTTGGATTGGGCAGGGAGAGATACGCAGTATTTT.

The chain carries TRBV4-1 and TRBJ1-1; D may be TRBD1 (6 bases). The germline V gene has CDR1 MGHRA and CDR2 YSYEKL. V was pared by 0 bases and J by 6 bases, with 8 bases between. The CDR3 is 13 amino acids. CDR3 nucleotides: TGCGCCAGCAGCCAAGATCGGGGGCCTGAAGCTTTCTTT. Residues: CASSQDRGPEAFF.

The genes are TRBV19 and TRBJ1-2; 7 bases line up with TRBD1. CDR3 size: 14 residues. The germline V gene has CDR1 LNHDA and CDR2 SQIVND (reference sequence). V was clipped by 2 bases and J by 8 bases; unmatched bases: 8. The CDR3 nucleotides read TGTGCCAGTAGTATATCAACGACAGGGAGGGGCTACACCTTC. This codes for CASSISTTGRGYTF.

V and J are TRBV7-9 and TRBJ2-7, with TRBD2 matching over 13 bases. This CDR3 comprises 13 residues. J lost 6 bases, V lost 10 bases, and 6 bases had no gene match. Germline-derived CDR1 and CDR2 are SEHNR and FQNEAQ (reference sequence). DNA of the CDR3: TGTGCCACCGGGACTAGCGGGATTCCCGAGCAGTACTTC. As protein: CATGTSGIPEQYF.

The genes are TRBV4-1 and TRBJ2-3, with no clear D. Trimming pared 0 bases from V and 6 bases from J, leaving 16 bases between. CDR1 and CDR2 (germline): MGHRA, YSYEKL. CDR3 size: 16 residues. In DNA, the CDR3 is TGCGCCAGCAGCCAAGATCGACGGGCCCTTCACGATACGCAGTATTTT. Residues: CASSQDRRALHDTQYF.

Note on this clone: Sequence at one end of the junction differs from germline and may be a read error. The sample carries other DNA sequences with the same CDR3. The gene calls are TRBV7-7 and TRBJ2-1; tentative D call: TRBD1 (6 bases). The germline CDR1 and CDR2 sequences are SSHAT and FNYEAQ (reference sequence). The CDR3 extends over 13 amino acids. This CDR3 is CASSLGQSNEQFF. In DNA form, the CDR3 reads TGTGCTAGCAGCCTTGGACAGTCCAATGAGCAGTTCTTC.

V and J are TRBV19 and TRBJ1-2, with a weak D call TRBD1 (5 bases). The CDR3 contains 16 residues. Germline-derived CDR1 and CDR2 are LNHDA and SQIVND (reference sequence). Trimming shortened V by 2 bases and J by 5 bases, and 18 bases separated the two germline ends. CDR3 DNA sequence: TGTGCCAGTAGTATATCCCTGGCCGGGACGGAGTATGGCTACACCTTC. This encodes CASSISLAGTEYGYTF.

The chain carries TRBV5-1 and TRBJ2-2; a weak D match, TRBD1 (5 bases). CDR3 length: 15 residues. Germline V gene lookup returns CDR1 SGHRS and CDR2 YFSETQ. V lost 4 bases to trimming and J lost 3 bases, with 13 bases between them. CDR3 residues: CASSGNSGYTGELFF. Here the CDR3 DNA reads TGCGCCAGCAGCGGAAACTCAGGGTACACCGGGGAGCTGTTTTTT.

This chain links TRBV6-5 with TRBJ2-7; D remains unclear. Trimming took 8 bases from V and 5 from J, leaving 10 bases between them. This CDR3 is built from 11 residues. From germline, CDR1 is MNHEY and CDR2 SVGAGI. The CDR3 loop is CASSWAHEQYF. CDR3 DNA sequence: TGTGCCAGCTCTTGGGCGCACGAGCAGTACTTC.